Listed here are 23 T cell receptor beta chains from one sample, sequenced in a study of CD8 T cells in Susac syndrome. Random hexamers primed reverse transcription of about 0.5 to 1 ug RNA. From the immunoSEQ multiplex PCR reads, TCRdb called clonotypes with MiXCR, one entry per CDR3 protein. This table has around 85,000 distinct CDR3 sequences, around 93% appearing once. Source material: CD8+ T cells from PBMCs. The receptors originated from a human donor with Susac syndrome.

This chain links TRBV4-2 with TRBJ2-3; TRBD1 matches 7 bases. This CDR3 region has 20 residues. Trimming removed 1 base from V and 9 bases from J; junction bases left unmatched: 25. Germline V gives CDR1 LGHNA, CDR2 YNFKEQ. The DNA of the CDR3 is TGTGCCAGCAGCCAAGGAGTCGCCGGTGACGGGACAGATCCTCTGGGGACGCAGTATTTT. Translated: CASSQGVAGDGTDPLGTQYF.

The table lists this clonotype with a few counts. The chain has TRBV29-1 and TRBJ2-2; possible D gene TRBD1, 6 bases. Germline-derived CDR1 and CDR2 are SQVTM and ANQGSEA. V gave up 4 bases and J gave up 4 bases, with 7 bases separating them. The CDR3 loop spans 12 amino acids. The CDR3 coding sequence is TGCAGCGTTGTAGGGGGCACCGGGGAGCTGTTTTTT. Translated, it gives CSVVGGTGELFF.

V usage is TRBV12-3 or TRBV12-4 and J usage is TRBJ2-5; D is tentatively TRBD1 or TRBD2 (5 bases each). The V gene lost 6 bases and the J gene lost 3 bases, with 14 bases spanning the gap. The CDR3 is 14 residues long. The CDR3 region is CASRSPGAEETQYF. The CDR3 bases are TGTGCCAGCAGGTCTCCCGGGGCCGAAGAGACCCAGTACTTC.

The chain combines TRBV12-3 or TRBV12-4 with TRBJ2-1; D unresolved. This CDR3 spans 14 amino acids. Trimming took 7 bases from V and 0 from J, leaving 10 bases between them. CDR3 in DNA: TGTGCCAGCACCTTCGCCTCCTCCTACAATGAGCAGTTCTTC. Its protein product is CASTFASSYNEQFF.

The rearrangement joins TRBV3-1 to TRBJ1-5; no clear D. This CDR3 is built from 15 residues. The V end lost 1 base, the J end lost 0 bases, and 7 bases lay between the germline ends. CDR1 LGHDT and CDR2 YNNKEL come from the germline V gene (reference sequence). Here the CDR3 DNA reads TGTGCCAGCAGCCAAGGCGTCGATAGCAATCAGCCCCAGCATTTT. This codes for CASSQGVDSNQPQHF.

The rearrangement joins TRBV12-3 or TRBV12-4 to TRBJ2-6; D remains unclear. This CDR3 spans 12 amino acids. V shed 7 bases and J shed 2 bases, with 3 bases lying between them. This CDR3 reads CASTAGANVLTF. In DNA, the CDR3 is TGTGCCAGCACAGCTGGGGCCAACGTCCTGACTTTC.

The chain employs TRBV29-1 and TRBJ2-5; D is undetermined. This CDR3 has 14 amino acids. The germline CDR1 and CDR2 sequences are SQVTM and ANQGSEA. Trimming stripped 5 bases from V and 2 bases from J, with 15 bases between. CDR3 protein: CSVPTPTAQETQYF. The CDR3 region has the DNA TGCAGCGTTCCGACCCCGACGGCACAAGAGACCCAGTACTTC.

This chain joins TRBV29-1 and TRBJ2-1, with 9 bases identical to TRBD2. The junction had 10 bases not matched to a gene; V was cut back by 5 bases and J by 8 bases. The CDR3 is 14 amino acids. CDR1 and CDR2 (germline): SQVTM, ANQGSEA. CDR3 sequence reads: CSVLIAGESDEQFF. For the CDR3, the DNA is TGCAGCGTTTTAATAGCGGGAGAGTCCGATGAGCAGTTCTTC.

J is TRBJ2-1 and V is TRBV4-1, with TRBD2 matching 7 bases. The CDR3 covers 16 residues. Germline CDR1 is MGHRA and CDR2 is YSYEKL. The V and J ends lost 3 bases and 5 bases, in that order; junction bases with no gene match: 10. CDR3 sequence reads: CASSHPTVRGDNEQFF. The CDR3 DNA reads TGCGCCAGCAGCCACCCGACTGTACGGGGGGACAATGAGCAGTTCTTC.

The gene calls are TRBV2 and TRBJ1-2; D is undetermined. In germline, CDR1 is SNHLY, CDR2 FYNNEI. The CDR3 spans 15 residues. The V end was cut by 6 bases, the J end by 0 bases, with 14 bases between. The CDR3 spells CASSETRAANYGYTF. The CDR3 DNA reads as TGTGCCAGCAGCGAGACCCGAGCAGCTAACTATGGCTACACCTTC.

This clonotype was observed a single time. J is TRBJ1-1 and V is TRBV20-1; D is undetermined. This CDR3 has 13 residues. The V end was cut by 4 bases, the J end by 0 bases, with 9 bases between. The V gene's germline CDR1 is DFQATT and CDR2 SNEGSKA (reference sequence). The CDR3: CSAMLGMNTEAFF. The CDR3 coding sequence is TGCAGTGCTATGCTGGGAATGAACACTGAAGCTTTCTTT.

J is TRBJ2-7 and V is TRBV4-3; D call uncertain. V dropped 0 bases and J dropped 10 bases, with 16 bases sitting between them. CDR3 length equals 14 residues. CDR1 and CDR2 from the germline V gene are LGHNA and YSLEER. CDR3 nucleotides: TGCGCCAGCAGCCAAGACCGGATGGTGGTTGGACAGTACTTC. As protein: CASSQDRMVVGQYF.

This sequence joins TRBV28 and TRBJ1-4; D possibly corresponds to TRBD1 (5 bases). Between the trimmed V and J ends, which lost 6 bases and 7 bases, there was a span of 12 bases. The CDR3 consists of 13 residues. Per the germline V gene, CDR1 is MDHEN and CDR2 is SYDVKM. In DNA form, the CDR3 reads TGTGCCAGCAGAACGGCGGGGGGTGAAAAACTGTTTTTT. Translated, it gives CASRTAGGEKLFF.

This sequence joins TRBV18 and TRBJ2-5; D remains unclear. The germline gives CDR1 KGHSH, CDR2 LQKENI. The CDR3 extends over 15 amino acids. The V gene lost 7 bases and the J gene lost 0 bases, with 15 bases spanning the gap. In DNA, the CDR3 is TGTGCCAGCTACCCCTCAGAAGGGTACCAAGAGACCCAGTACTTC. This translates into CASYPSEGYQETQYF. The whole variable domain, remainder taken from reference TRBV18 and TRBJ2-5, is NAGVMQNPRHLVRRRGQEARLRCSPMKGHSHVYWYRQLPEEGLKFMVYLQKENIIDESGMPKERFSAEFPKEGPSILRIQQVVRGDSAAYFCASYPSEGYQETQYFGPGTRLLVL.

The chain employs TRBV7-2 and TRBJ2-1; D call uncertain. The V gene lost 7 bases and the J gene lost 7 bases, with 14 bases spanning the gap. The CDR3 is made up of 13 amino acids. Germline lookup yields CDR1 SGHTA and CDR2 FQGNSA. DNA for the CDR3: TGTGCCAGCACCCAAACGGGTCCTAATGAGCAGTTCTTC. It translates to CASTQTGPNEQFF.

The chain employs TRBV5-4 and TRBJ2-7; 7 positions match TRBD1. Trimming took 1 base from V and 3 from J; bases not matched to a gene: 4. Looked up from germline, CDR1 is SGHNT and CDR2 is YYREEE (reference sequence). The CDR3 totals 14 residues. In DNA, the CDR3 is TGTGCCAGCAGCTTGAATCAGGGGGTCTACGAGCAGTACTTC. Amino acids: CASSLNQGVYEQYF.

This chain links TRBV4-2 with TRBJ2-3; D remains unclear. Trimming took 0 bases from V and 6 from J, leaving 7 bases between them. The CDR3 totals 13 residues. Looked up from germline, CDR1 is LGHNA and CDR2 is YNFKEQ. The CDR3 region has the DNA TGTGCCAGCAGCCAAGATACCATCGATACGCAGTATTTT. Protein: CASSQDTIDTQYF.

The chain joins TRBV3-1 to TRBJ2-2; unclear D gene. Between the trimmed V and J ends, which lost 4 bases and 1 base, there was a span of 13 bases. Looked up from germline, CDR1 is LGHDT and CDR2 is YNNKEL (reference sequence). The CDR3 consists of 16 residues. The CDR3 DNA is TGTGCCAGCAGCCTATTAGAGACACTGAACACCGGGGAGCTGTTTTTT. Protein product: CASSLLETLNTGELFF.

The chain combines TRBV27 with TRBJ2-7, with D maybe TRBD1 (5 bases). V lost 10 bases and J 7 bases, leaving 20 bases between the germline ends. Germline V gene lookup returns CDR1 MNHEY and CDR2 SMNVEV (reference sequence). The CDR3 length is 13 residues. CDR3: CATKDKGAREQYF. DNA for the CDR3: TGTGCCACCAAGGACAAAGGGGCGAGGGAGCAGTACTTC.

This chain links TRBV29-1 with TRBJ2-5; the match to TRBD2 covers 7 bases. Trimming at V came to 7 bases and at J to 8 bases, leaving 4 bases not matched to a gene. Germline CDR1 SQVTM, CDR2 ANQGSEA. The length of the CDR3 is 10 residues. The CDR3 DNA reads TGCAGCGCAACTAGCGAAACCCAGTACTTC. Translating gives CSATSETQYF.

This chain links TRBV4-1 with TRBJ1-1; D is ambiguous. The germline gives CDR1 MGHRA, CDR2 YSYEKL. The V and J ends lost 0 bases and 1 base respectively, with 9 bases between them. The CDR3 spans 15 residues. The CDR3 region has the DNA TGCGCCAGCAGCCAAGAACCAGCGCAGAACACTGAAGCTTTCTTT. It is translated as CASSQEPAQNTEAFF.

The chain uses TRBV29-1 and TRBJ2-5; 8 bases map to TRBD2. Germline V gene sequence: CDR1 SQVTM, CDR2 ANQGSEA. The CDR3 is 15 residues long. V shed 3 bases and J 8 bases; nucleotides not matched to a gene: 14. CDR3 amino acids: CSVDGLAGNPTTQYF. DNA of the CDR3: TGCAGCGTTGATGGATTAGCGGGAAACCCTACTACCCAGTACTTC.

This chain connects TRBV7-9 to TRBJ2-7; D not resolved. Germline values: CDR1 SEHNR, CDR2 FQNEAQ (reference sequence). The ends were cut back, 1 base at V and 6 bases at J, with 7 bases in the middle. There are 12 residues in the CDR3. This CDR3 is CASSLDASEQYF. CDR3 nucleotide sequence: TGTGCCAGCAGCTTAGATGCTAGCGAGCAGTACTTC.